This T cell receptor (beta chain) was sequenced in a study of immune cell composition in non-small cell lung cancer. Germline V lookup: CDR1 SGHNT, CDR2 YENEEA. V shed 3 bases and J shed 1 base, with 9 bases lying between them. The CDR3 covers 14 residues. Normal lung sampling was at least 3 cm from the tumour, as distant as possible. The protocol was immunoSEQ multiplex PCR, while the TCRdb copy is restricted to in-frame clones and leaves out a portion. The table lists more than 15,000 clones, about 80% of them singletons. This same sample was also part of a study on CD4 T cells in lung cancer. From that paper: Most patients were former smokers with adenocarcinoma or squamous histology. Before giving blood, patients had received treatments including platinum chemotherapy, some also nivolumab or pembrolizumab.

The receptor was derived from a human donor with non-small cell lung cancer. Sequencing used non-adjacent lung tissue. The chain recombines TRBV11-3 with TRBJ1-1; TRBD1 might be the D (5 bases). CDR3 bases: TGTGCCAGCAGCTTTCGACAGAAGAACACTGAAGCTTTCTTT. It yields the protein CASSFRQKNTEAFF.